The clone carrying this T cell receptor beta chain was detected ten times or more. Time point denoted: newly diagnosed GD, antithyroid drugs for less than 3 months. The TCR library was made from RNA extracted from PBMCs. In germline, CDR1 is SGHTS, CDR2 YDEGEE. The CDR3 has 15 residues. With 0 bases removed from V and 0 bases from J, the gap between germline ends came to 7 bases. The sample belongs to a study of regulatory T cells in long-lasting Graves disease. iRepertoire HTBI primers and Arm-PCR of CDR3 regions built TCR beta libraries. In TCRdb, the multiplex PCR reads were re-called with MiXCR into one record per CDR3 protein. The sample records roughly 400,000 distinct CDR3 sequences, about a sixth being singletons. These data were likewise used in another study, on T cells in Graves' hyperthyroidism and ophthalmopathy. That investigation notes: Ophthalmopathy was model-predicted a median around seven months pre-onset.

The clonotype originates from a woman between 18 and 29 years old with Graves disease. This chain uses TRBV5-8 with TRBJ2-1; D gene unclear. The specimen was peripheral blood mononuclear cells (PBMCs), collected at new diagnosis, from a patient treated with antithyroid drugs. CDR3 sequence reads: CASSLVKNSYNEQFF. CDR3 nucleotide sequence: TGTGCCAGCAGCTTGGTGAAGAACTCCTACAATGAGCAGTTCTTC.